A single sample gave rise to the 14 T cell receptor beta chains below, sequenced in a study of response to subunit inactivated influenza vaccine (dated by TCRdb to 2016 to 2019). Libraries were built with RT-PCR. The run used an Illumina HiSeq 2500. TCRdb trimmed public reads at Q25 via fastp, called clones via MiXCR and kept in-frame beta chains. Rows with one shared CDR3 protein collapse into an entry with the most common genes and DNA. The sample table holds over 750,000 distinct CDR3 sequences, of which 21% were seen once. About 10% of the sample goes to the ten largest clones. Here the sequenced sample was PBMCs from blood, taken around 5 days after vaccination. The receptors stem from a man over 45 who received an inactivated influenza vaccine. Donor details come from another sample of the same person, matched by shared clones.

This clonotype turned up a few times. V and J are TRBV7-2 and TRBJ1-1, with a weak D call TRBD1 (6 bases). Looked up from germline, CDR1 is SGHTA and CDR2 is FQGNSA. Trimming cost V 7 bases and J 0 bases, with 12 bases left between them. The CDR3 extends over 14 amino acids. The CDR3, as DNA: TGTGCCAGCACCCTTGGGGGCCTGAACACTGAAGCTTTCTTT. Protein product: CASTLGGLNTEAFF.

The CDR3 is CASSLVGGTGVIEQYF. CDR3 sequence (DNA): TGTGCCAGCAGCTTAGTCGGGGGGACAGGAGTGATCGAGCAGTACTTC. The rearrangement joins TRBV7-8 to TRBJ2-7; perhaps TRBD1 as D (8 bases). Germline assignment: CDR1 SGHVS and CDR2 FQNEAQ. The CDR3 loop spans 16 amino acids. V was pared by 1 base and J by 6 bases, with 19 bases between.

This clonotype was recorded at least ten times. This chain joins TRBV4-3 and TRBJ2-7; TRBD1 is a possible D gene (6 bases). Germline V gene lookup returns CDR1 LGHNA and CDR2 YSLEER. V lost 0 bases and J 4 bases, leaving 13 bases between the germline ends. The CDR3 has 15 amino acids. The CDR3 coding sequence is TGCGCCAGCAGCCAAGAGGCGACAGGATCGTACGAGCAGTACTTC. Encoded protein: CASSQEATGSYEQYF.

The chain carries TRBV20-1 and TRBJ2-1; TRBD2 is a possible D gene (7 bases). V dropped 6 bases and J dropped 8 bases, with 20 bases sitting between them. The length of the CDR3 is 14 residues. Germline CDR1 reads DFQATT; CDR2 reads SNEGSKA (reference sequence). The CDR3 coding sequence is TGCAGTGCAAATTATAGGGGGGGGTATGATGAGCAGTTCTTC. This sequence encodes CSANYRGGYDEQFF.

With respect to this clonotype: This is likely a read error, given that the CDR3 carries no conserved phenylalanine or tryptophan at its end. The limits of the CDR3 on the DNA are not certain, so only TCRdb's listed CDR3 is given. V gene TRBV12-3 or TRBV12-4 combines with J gene TRBJ2-1; TRBD2 is the table's D call, not checked against the DNA. Counting both end residues, the CDR3 totals 15 amino acids. The CDR3 loop reads CASSLNELAGPVTLL.

This chain joins TRBV6-2 or TRBV6-3 and TRBJ2-2; 7 nucleotides match TRBD1. Germline assignment: CDR1 MNHEY and CDR2 SVGEGT. This CDR3 is built from 17 residues. V lost 0 bases and J lost 0; bases outside the gene matches: 4. The DNA of the CDR3 is TGTGCCAGCAGTTACTCGAGAGGGGGCCCGAACACCGGGGAGCTGTTTTTT. Translation gives CASSYSRGGPNTGELFF.

This clonotype was found many times. V is TRBV12-3 or TRBV12-4 and J is TRBJ2-7; 7 nucleotides agree with TRBD2. With 1 base clipped from V and 6 bases from J, the junction kept 6 bases outside the gene matches. The length of the CDR3 is 14 residues. The CDR3 DNA follows: TGTGCCAGCAGTTTAGGTGCGGGGGTAGGCGAGCAGTACTTC. Translating it yields CASSLGAGVGEQYF.

In its sample, this clonotype was seen many times. This chain uses TRBV12-3 or TRBV12-4 with TRBJ1-2; TRBD1 is a possible D gene (6 bases). The V gene lost 5 bases and the J gene lost 5 bases, with 12 bases spanning the gap. The CDR3 has 13 residues. CDR3 nucleotides: TGTGCCAGCAGTCCCACGGGGGCGTATGGCTACACCTTC. It is translated as CASSPTGAYGYTF.

Only a few counts were recorded for this clonotype. This chain joins TRBV6-1 and TRBJ1-2; TRBD1 matches 7 bases. CDR1 is MNHNS, CDR2 SASEGT, per germline. Unmatched junction bases numbered 7, after V lost 7 bases and J lost 2 bases. This CDR3 spans 14 amino acids. The CDR3 here is CASNYQTGNYGYTF. In DNA form, the CDR3 reads TGTGCCAGCAACTACCAGACAGGGAACTATGGCTACACCTTC.

This clonotype was observed many times. The chain links TRBV24-1 to TRBJ1-6; D call uncertain. Deletions cut 3 bases from V and 10 bases from J, with 3 bases between. This CDR3 comprises 11 residues. Germline values: CDR1 KGHDR, CDR2 SFDVKD. CDR3 region: CATSDESPLHF. Here the CDR3 DNA reads TGTGCCACCAGTGATGAATCACCCCTCCACTTT.

CDR3 protein: CASSPRLSSNSPLHF. The CDR3 DNA reads TGTGCCAGCAGCCCCCGGTTATCCTCAAATTCACCCCTCCACTTT. This chain links TRBV9 with TRBJ1-6; D gene uncertain. The CDR3 totals 15 residues. V was trimmed by 4 bases and J by 7 bases, leaving 15 bases between them. Germline V gene lookup returns CDR1 SGDLS and CDR2 YYNGEE.

This clonotype was detected only a few times. The chain joins TRBV6-1 to TRBJ1-1; 8 bases are a match to TRBD1. V trimming: 10 bases; J trimming: 4 bases; junction bases outside the gene matches: 11. The germline CDR1 and CDR2 sequences are MNHNS and SASEGT. This CDR3 has 14 amino acids. The CDR3 sequence: CATSWTGIATEAFF. DNA of the CDR3: TGTGCCACCTCATGGACAGGGATAGCCACTGAAGCTTTCTTT.

This clonotype was seen many times. The chain carries TRBV12-3 or TRBV12-4 and TRBJ1-4, with a possible D match to TRBD1 (5 bases). V was pared by 3 bases and J by 8 bases, with 10 bases between. This CDR3 has 13 residues. The CDR3 sequence is CASSFRVREKLFF. CDR3 nucleotide sequence: TGTGCCAGCAGTTTCAGGGTCAGAGAAAAACTGTTTTTT.

This chain uses TRBV4-3 with TRBJ1-2, with D uncertain. Germline-derived CDR1 and CDR2 are LGHNA and YSLEER. The CDR3 is 15 amino acids. V was shortened by 0 bases and J by 4 bases, with 12 bases between the two germline ends. The CDR3 protein is CASSQEAGFSYGYTF. CDR3 nucleotide sequence: TGCGCCAGCAGCCAAGAAGCCGGATTTAGCTATGGCTACACCTTC.